This entry lists 11 T cell receptor beta chains sequenced from one sample in a study of T cell clonality in common variable immunodeficiency. Measured with immunoSEQ multiplex PCR; TCRdb has only the in-frame clones, and not every one. Observed in the sample are some 40,000 clones, none of them singletons. Sequencing used peripheral blood mononuclear cells. These receptors all stem from a person aged 18 to 75 in good health.

On this clone itself: With the read ending 3 residues before the CDR3 end, the germline J gene is used to fill in that end. The chain carries TRBV18 and TRBJ2-3, with D tentatively TRBD1 (6 bases). CDR3 length: 14 residues. Germline V gene data show CDR1 as KGHSH and CDR2 as LQKENI. CDR3 sequence: CASSPQKGQETQYF. The covered CDR3 bases are TGTGCCAGCTCACCACAGAAGGGACAAGAGACG.

To note about this clone: Coverage ceases 3 residues before the CDR3 finishes, and the germline J gene fills in the end. The chain carries TRBV11-2 and TRBJ2-7; 7 bases are shared with TRBD2. J lost 5 bases, V lost 7 bases, and 5 bases had no gene match. Germline V gene sequence: CDR1 SGHAT, CDR2 FQNNGV. This CDR3 is 12 amino acids long. CDR3 DNA, as far as it was read: TGTGCCAGCAACTCGGGGGGAAACGAG. It specifies CASNSGGNE. The complete CDR3 protein is CASNSGGNEQYF.

About this clone itself: The DNA ends 3 residues before the CDR3 does, and the rest of the CDR3 is filled in from the germline J gene. This chain uses TRBV11-2 with TRBJ1-3; no clear D. V was shortened by 4 bases and J by 4 bases, with 14 bases between the two germline ends. The CDR3 sequence is 15 residues long. The germline V gene encodes CDR1 SGHAT and CDR2 FQNNGV. CDR3 bases read: TGTGCCAGCAGCTCTAACCCTTCGTCGGGAAACACC. This encodes CASSSNPSSGNT. The entire CDR3 sequence reads CASSSNPSSGNTIYF.

As regards this clone: The sequenced fragment ends 3 residues before the CDR3 boundary, so the rest is inferred from the germline J gene. The chain is built from TRBV19 and TRBJ2-1; 10 positions agree with TRBD2. The CDR3 has 16 amino acids. V was pared by 3 bases and J by 7 bases, with 9 bases of the junction left unmatched. Per the germline V gene, CDR1 is LNHDA and CDR2 is SQIVND (reference sequence). The covered CDR3 bases are TGTGCCAGTAGTATCCAGCGGGGGGGCCGAGGAAATGAG. Translating gives CASSIQRGGRGNE. The whole CDR3 is CASSIQRGGRGNEQFF. Combining the CDR3 with reference TRBV19 and TRBJ2-1 gives the whole variable domain DGGITQSPKYLFRKEGQNVTLSCEQNLNHDAMYWYRQDPGQGLRLIYYSQIVNDFQKGDIAEGYSVSREKKESFPLTVTSAQKNPTAFYLCASSIQRGGRGNEQFFGPGTRLTVL.

Regarding this clone: The read ends 3 residues before the CDR3 terminus; that terminus is restored from the germline J gene. The chain couples TRBV7-9 to TRBJ1-2, with TRBD1 matching 7 bases. Germline V gene data show CDR1 as SEHNR and CDR2 as FQNEAQ (reference sequence). The CDR3 totals 14 residues. CDR3 bases read: TGTGCCAGCAGCCCTGGGACAGCTCCCTACGAC. Translating it yields CASSPGTAPYD. The full CDR3 sequence reads CASSPGTAPYDYTF.

This clone was picked up a small number of times. Sequencing ends 3 residues short of the CDR3 end; the germline J gene provides the rest. This chain connects TRBV7-9 to TRBJ1-1, with unresolved D. The germline CDR1 and CDR2 sequences are SEHNR and FQNEAQ (reference sequence). CDR3 length: 14 amino acids. The part of the CDR3 DNA that was read is TGTGCCAGCAGCCGGGGAAAAGAGGGAGAGACC. Protein sequence: CASSRGKEGET. In full, the CDR3 reads CASSRGKEGETAFF.

This clone was found many times. Coverage ceases 3 residues before the CDR3 finishes, and the germline J gene fills in the end. The J gene is TRBJ2-5, the V gene TRBV13; 9 bases map to TRBD2. Germline V gene lookup returns CDR1 PRHDT and CDR2 FYEKMQ (reference sequence). V lost 0 bases to trimming and J lost 4 bases; unmatched junction nucleotides: 0. The CDR3 extends over 14 amino acids. Incomplete CDR3 DNA: TGTGCCAGCAGCTTAGGGGGACTAGCAGAGACC. This encodes CASSLGGLAET. The whole CDR3 reads CASSLGGLAETQYF.

The sample holds many counts of this clone. The CDR3 is cut off 3 residues early in the read; its end comes from the germline J gene. V and J are TRBV18 and TRBJ2-7, with 10 nucleotides matching TRBD1. The CDR3 totals 18 residues. From germline, CDR1 is KGHSH and CDR2 LQKENI. J was trimmed by 5 bases and V by 0 bases; bases with no gene match: 13. Incomplete CDR3 DNA: TGTGCCAGCTCACCACCTCGGGGACAGGGGAGGTCGTTCGACGAG. Translating it yields CASSPPRGQGRSFDE. The whole CDR3 is CASSPPRGQGRSFDEQYF.

This clone appeared many times. The CDR3 extends 3 residues past the end of the read, so its final part is completed from the germline J gene. This chain links TRBV15 with TRBJ2-7; 8 nucleotides match TRBD2. Germline loops: CDR1 LNHNV, CDR2 YYDKDF (reference sequence). Trimming removed 0 bases from V and 3 bases from J; junction bases left unmatched: 10. The CDR3 is 17 residues long. CDR3 bases read: TGTGCCACCAGCAGAGATCAAGGACAAGCGGGAGTCTACGAG. This codes for CATSRDQGQAGVYE. The CDR3, in full, reads CATSRDQGQAGVYEQYF.

In its sample, this clone was seen many times. The read terminates 3 residues ahead of where the CDR3 ends, so the germline J gene completes it. This chain connects TRBV7-9 to TRBJ1-4; tentatively, D is TRBD1 (5 bases). This CDR3 comprises 15 residues. Per germline, CDR1 SEHNR and CDR2 FQNEAQ (reference sequence). V gave up 1 base and J gave up 8 bases, with 14 bases separating them. CDR3 DNA, as far as it was read: TGTGCCAGCAGCTTAGAATCAGGGTATGCGGAAAAA. It yields the protein CASSLESGYAEK. The full-length CDR3 reads as CASSLESGYAEKLFF.

This clone was counted at least ten times. The read terminates 3 residues before the CDR3 end, so the remaining end is supplied by the germline J gene. The V and J genes are TRBV30 and TRBJ1-3, with D possibly matching TRBD1 (5 bases). This CDR3 contains 14 residues. V dropped 5 bases and J dropped 1 base, with 12 bases sitting between them. The germline CDR1 and CDR2 sequences are GTSNPN and SVGIG (reference sequence). The sequenced CDR3 bases are TGTGCCTGGTCCTCAGGGTTATCTGGAAACACC. It encodes CAWSSGLSGNT. The whole CDR3 reads CAWSSGLSGNTIYF.